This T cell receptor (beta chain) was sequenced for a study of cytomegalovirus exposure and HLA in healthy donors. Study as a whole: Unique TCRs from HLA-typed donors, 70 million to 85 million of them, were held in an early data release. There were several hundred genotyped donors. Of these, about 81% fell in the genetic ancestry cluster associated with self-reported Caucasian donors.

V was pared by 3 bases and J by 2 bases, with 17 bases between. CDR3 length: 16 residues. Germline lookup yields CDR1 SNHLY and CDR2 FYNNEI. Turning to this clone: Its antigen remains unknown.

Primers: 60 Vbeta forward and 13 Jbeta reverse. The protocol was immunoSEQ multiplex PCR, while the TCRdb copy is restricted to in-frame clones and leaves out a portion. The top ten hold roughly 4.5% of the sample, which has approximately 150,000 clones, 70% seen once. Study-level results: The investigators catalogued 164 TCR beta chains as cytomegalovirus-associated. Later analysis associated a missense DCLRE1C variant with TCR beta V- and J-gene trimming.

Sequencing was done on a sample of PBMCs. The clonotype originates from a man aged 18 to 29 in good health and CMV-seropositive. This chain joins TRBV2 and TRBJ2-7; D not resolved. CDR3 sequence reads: CASSEGYTRFPYEQYV. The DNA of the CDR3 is TGTGCCAGCAGTGAGGGTTACACCAGGTTCCCCTACGAGCAGTACGTC.